This T cell receptor beta chain comes out of a study of shared clonotypes between healthy human individuals (dated by TCRdb to 2020 to 2021). Study-wide context: A few men and two women, aged 18 to 49 years, made up the cohort. Per donor, three plates each were used for CD4 naive and CD4 memory, two for CD8 naive, and one for CD8 memory. The study deeply sequenced blood TCR repertoires of several healthy adults to estimate repertoire size and the extent of clonotype sharing between individuals. To increase sequencing depth and limit assay-specific biases, TCR repertoire library preparation and sequencing were carried out by different laboratories using diverse techniques. Leukapheresis yielded between about 0.85 and 9 billion PBMCs per donor.

Study-level results and caveats: Clonotypes shared by all four sorted-subset donors showed higher generation probabilities than non-shared clonotypes. Sampling was limited to blood, and TCR repertoires in tissue likely differ from TCR repertoires in blood. Larger estimated clonotype richness was generally found for naive subsets than for memory subsets. Pairwise subsampling indicated that sequencing depth was expected to affect the degree of clonotype sharing among donors. The small number of donors limited the genetic and exposure-history diversity represented. Incomplete sequencing was indicated by rarefaction of sorted-subset datasets, despite the large sequencing depth. Around 5% of naive CD4, roughly 3.6% of naive CD8, roughly 2.4% of memory CD4, and 0.4% of memory CD8 clonotypes were shared across four donors.

TCR CDR3 regions were amplified from genomic DNA by multiplex PCR using the deep immunoSEQ assay. Extracted genomic DNA from each cell subset was spread evenly across all wells of several immunoSEQ 96-well plates, with each plate serving as a replicate. For sorted subsets, roughly 200 ng genomic DNA, equal to 30,000 to 35,000 T cell genomes, was loaded into each replicate PCR. Purified libraries were quantified with a Qubit 3.0 fluorometer, sized on a Bioanalyzer 2100, and re-quantified with the KAPA Library Quantification kit. Every immunoSEQ 96-well plate was sequenced on a dedicated single-read 150-cycle Illumina NextSeq 550 flow cell. The study's own analysis went as follows. Because the immunoSEQ output included only junctional sequences and no quality scores, the filtering could not be the same as the filtering used for full-length reads. Sequences were annotated with PyIR, a Python wrapper for IgBLAST v1.9, and V/J genes and CDR3 were assigned using IMGT germline references. Any read was removed if the V/J assignment was weak (E-value above 1e-6), the CDR3 was missing, or the read contained stop codons, out-of-frame junctions, or ambiguous translated residues. V3J clonotypes were defined by identical inferred V gene, J gene, and CDR3 amino acid sequence. Percentage overlap between repertoires was computed as shared unique clonotypes divided by the size of the smaller repertoire. Three approaches were used to assess repertoire richness: RTK rarefaction, the Chao1 estimator, and Recon v2.1 estimates of unobserved clonotypes. For all TCRbeta clonotypes obtained by the gDNA method from four donors, generation probabilities were computed with OLGA. What TCRdb holds here is the immuneACCESS table cut down to in-frame rearrangements. Part of the clones is not present; checked against another copy, under half of the missing clones reflect an unresolved V gene, and the others are unexplained. That table furnishes V, J and clone size, whereas the DNA furnished D and trimming. The sample table contains approximately 1,000,000 clones; only one count was recorded for approximately 80% of them. Over 0.8% of the sample rests with the top ten.

V has 6 bases trimmed and J has 8 bases trimmed; junction bases matching no gene number 11. CDR1 and CDR2 were assigned from the germline V gene as SGHTA and FQGTGA. Inclusive of the bounding cysteine and phenylalanine, the CDR3 is 15 residues long. The retained sequence is limited to the CDR3, 45 bases, with the frame set at the first base. In regard to this clone: No cognate antigen has been identified for it. The input lacks base qualities; no much larger clone sits a single base away.

Healthy HIV-negative adults with no recently reported acute infections or vaccinations were included as donors. All donors were Caucasian adults living in Nashville, Tennessee, USA. CD4+ T cells were enriched by magnetic negative selection, after which naive cells were positively selected on CD45RA and the negative fraction was taken as the memory subset. Blood was collected by leukapheresis, and PBMCs were isolated by Ficoll-Histopaque density gradient centrifugation and then cryopreserved in liquid nitrogen vapor phase. Analytical flow cytometry was used to check the purity and quantity of every magnetically sorted T cell population. Genomic DNA was isolated from every sorted fraction and measured by UV absorbance on a Nanodrop 2000c.

The chain employs TRBV7-3 and TRBJ2-1; TRBD1 matches 9 bases in the middle. This clonotype was obtained from a young man in good health. Some clones in this sample may be carry-over from other donors' samples. Material for sequencing was memory CD4+ T cells from PBMCs. In the paper's terms, the cell subset or site label means: CD45RA-negative fraction. Here the CDR3 is given as CASSPGTGLGDEQFF. The bases read TGTGCCAGCAGTCCCGGGACAGGGTTAGGCGATGAGCAGTTCTTC.